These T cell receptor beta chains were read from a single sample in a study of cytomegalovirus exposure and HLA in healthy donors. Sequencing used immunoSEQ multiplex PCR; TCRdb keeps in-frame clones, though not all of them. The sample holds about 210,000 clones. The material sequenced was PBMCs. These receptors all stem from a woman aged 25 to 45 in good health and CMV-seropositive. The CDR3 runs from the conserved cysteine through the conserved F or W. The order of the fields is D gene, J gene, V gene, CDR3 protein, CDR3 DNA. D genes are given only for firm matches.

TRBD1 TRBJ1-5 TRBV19 CASSADRVDNQPQHF TGTGCCAGTAGTGCAGACAGGGTTGACAATCAGCCCCAGCATTTT
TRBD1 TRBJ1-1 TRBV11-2 CASGLGGSSEAFF TGTGCCAGCGGCCTAGGGGGCAGCTCTGAAGCTTTCTTT
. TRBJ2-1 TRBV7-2 CASSPGLASNEQFF TGTGCCAGCAGTCCCGGGCTAGCAAGTAATGAGCAGTTCTTC
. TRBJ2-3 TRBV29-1 CSGGSTDTQYF TGCAGCGGCGGTAGCACAGATACGCAGTATTTT
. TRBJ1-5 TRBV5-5 CASSWTEVNQPQHF TGTGCCAGCAGCTGGACAGAAGTCAATCAGCCCCAGCATTTT
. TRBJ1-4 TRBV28 CASSLLGEEDEKLFF TGTGCCAGCAGTTTATTAGGGGAGGAAGATGAAAAACTGTTTTTT
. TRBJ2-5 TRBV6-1 CASSEFTGTTETQYF TGTGCCAGCAGTGAATTCACAGGGACGACGGAGACCCAGTACTTC
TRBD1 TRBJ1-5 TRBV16 CASSRDRAGQPQHF TGTGCCAGCAGCCGGGACAGGGCAGGGCAGCCCCAGCATTTT
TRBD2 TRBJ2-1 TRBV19 CASSSSFQRDMDEQFF TGTGCCAGTAGTTCGAGTTTCCAGCGGGATATGGATGAGCAGTTCTTC
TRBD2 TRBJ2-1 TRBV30 CAWRDGLAGVNEQFF TGTGCCTGGAGAGACGGACTAGCGGGAGTCAATGAGCAGTTCTTC
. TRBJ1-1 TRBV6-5 CASSYDTLEAFF TGTGCCAGCAGTTACGACACTCTCGAAGCTTTCTTT
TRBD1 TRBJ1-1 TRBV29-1 CSVEGTGGRNTEAFF TGCAGCGTTGAGGGGACAGGGGGCAGAAACACTGAAGCTTTCTTT
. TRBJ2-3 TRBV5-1 CASSSGTGKDTQYF TGCGCCAGCAGCTCCGGGACTGGTAAAGATACGCAGTATTTT
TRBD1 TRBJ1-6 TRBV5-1 CASSLHGQGGGSPLHF TGCGCCAGCAGCTTACACGGACAGGGCGGTGGTTCACCCCTCCACTTT
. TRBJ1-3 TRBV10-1 CASSDSTGRRNTIYF TGCGCCAGCAGTGACTCCACAGGGAGAAGAAACACCATATATTTT
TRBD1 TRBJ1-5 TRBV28 CASSSLMGQRRNQPQHF TGTGCCAGCAGTTCACTCATGGGACAGAGAAGGAATCAGCCCCAGCATTTT
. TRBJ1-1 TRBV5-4 CASSFAENTEAFF TGTGCCAGCAGCTTCGCAGAGAACACTGAAGCTTTCTTT
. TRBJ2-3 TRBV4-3 CASSQEPAGSGWRGTQYF TGCGCCAGCAGCCAAGAACCGGCAGGGTCCGGTTGGCGTGGTACGCAGTATTTT
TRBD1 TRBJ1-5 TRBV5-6 CASSGARDSYNQPQHF TGTGCCAGCAGCGGAGCCCGGGACAGTTACAATCAGCCCCAGCATTTT
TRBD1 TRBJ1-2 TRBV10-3 CAISDRTGHGYTF TGTGCCATCAGTGACAGGACAGGGCATGGCTACACCTTC
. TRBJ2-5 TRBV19 CASSILARETQYF TGTGCCAGTAGTATCTTAGCTCGGGAGACCCAGTACTTC
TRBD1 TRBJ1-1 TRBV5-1 CASTGTGASEAFF TGCGCCAGCACCGGGACAGGGGCTTCTGAAGCTTTCTTT
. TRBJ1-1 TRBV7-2 CASSLVATVNTEAFF TGTGCCAGCAGCTTAGTTGCAACAGTGAACACTGAAGCTTTCTTT
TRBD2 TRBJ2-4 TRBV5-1 CASRTGLAGDLAKNIQYF TGCGCCAGCAGAACGGGACTAGCGGGAGACCTAGCCAAAAACATTCAGTACTTC
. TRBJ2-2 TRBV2 CASRPGRLNTGELFF TGTGCCAGCAGGCCAGGGAGGTTAAACACCGGGGAGCTGTTTTTT
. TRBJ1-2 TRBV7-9 CASSLPGNYGYTF TGTGCCAGCAGCTTACCAGGGAACTATGGCTACACCTTC
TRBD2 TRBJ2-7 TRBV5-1 CASSLGTSGPPTYEQYF TGCGCCAGCAGCTTGGGTACTAGCGGGCCCCCTACCTACGAGCAGTACTTC
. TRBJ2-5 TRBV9 CASSVAGREETQYF TGTGCCAGCAGCGTAGCGGGCAGGGAAGAGACCCAGTACTTC
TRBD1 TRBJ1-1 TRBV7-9 CASSPFGTANTEAFF TGTGCCAGCAGCCCTTTCGGGACAGCAAACACTGAAGCTTTCTTT
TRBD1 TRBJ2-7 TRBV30 CAWTKARGQGISSLYEQYF TGTGCCTGGACCAAAGCCAGGGGACAGGGGATATCATCGCTCTACGAGCAGTACTTC
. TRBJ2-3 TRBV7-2 CASSLEARGDTQYF TGTGCCAGCAGCTTAGAAGCTCGCGGGGATACGCAGTATTTT
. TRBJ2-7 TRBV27 CASSLKGQGPYEQYF TGTGCCAGCAGCCTGAAAGGGCAGGGTCCCTACGAGCAGTACTTC
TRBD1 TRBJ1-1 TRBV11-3 CASSFGQGTNTEAFF TGTGCCAGCAGCTTTGGACAGGGGACGAACACTGAAGCTTTCTTT
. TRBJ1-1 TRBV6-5 CASSFRGIEAFF TGTGCCAGCAGTTTCAGGGGAATTGAAGCTTTCTTT
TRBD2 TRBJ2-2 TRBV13 CASSYSGGATGELFF TGTGCCAGCAGCTATAGCGGGGGGGCCACCGGGGAGCTGTTTTTT
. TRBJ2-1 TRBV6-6 CASSYSIEASYNEQFF TGTGCCAGCAGTTACTCGATAGAGGCCTCCTACAATGAGCAGTTCTTC
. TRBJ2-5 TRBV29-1 CSVDRGQEETQYF TGCAGCGTTGATCGTGGGCAGGAAGAGACCCAGTACTTC
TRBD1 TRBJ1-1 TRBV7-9 CASSLADREAFF TGTGCCAGCAGCTTAGCGGACAGGGAAGCTTTCTTT
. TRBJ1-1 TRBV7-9 CASSLGAGNEAFF TGTGCCAGCAGCTTAGGGGCCGGGAATGAAGCTTTCTTT
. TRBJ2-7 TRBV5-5 CASSLDQARAYEQYF TGTGCCAGCAGCTTAGACCAGGCTCGTGCCTACGAGCAGTACTTC
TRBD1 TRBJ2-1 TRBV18 CASSPKGAVRYEQFF TGTGCCAGCTCCCCTAAGGGGGCGGTACGGTATGAGCAGTTCTTC
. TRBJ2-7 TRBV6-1 CASLQGWEQYF TGTGCCAGCCTTCAGGGGTGGGAGCAGTACTTC
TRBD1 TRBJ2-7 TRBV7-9 CAGDAQGVGVQYF TGTGCCGGGGACGCGCAGGGGGTAGGTGTGCAGTACTTC
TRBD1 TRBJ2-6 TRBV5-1 CASSLVPDRAGANVLTF TGCGCCAGCAGCTTGGTCCCGGACAGGGCTGGGGCCAACGTCCTGACTTTC
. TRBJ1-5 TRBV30 CAWSPGLASNQPQHF TGTGCCTGGAGCCCGGGACTCGCTAGCAATCAGCCCCAGCATTTT
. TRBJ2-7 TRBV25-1 CASSEYFTSYEQYF TGTGCCAGCAGTGAATATTTTACGAGCTACGAGCAGTACTTC
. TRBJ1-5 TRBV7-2 CASSPNQGRIQPQHF TGTGCCAGCAGCCCAAACCAGGGTCGTATTCAGCCCCAGCATTTT
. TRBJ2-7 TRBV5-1 CASSLVEGDYEQYF TGCGCCAGCAGCTTGGTAGAGGGCGACTACGAGCAGTACTTC
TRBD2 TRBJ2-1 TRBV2 CASSEKTSGSNEQFF TGTGCCAGCAGTGAAAAGACTAGCGGGTCCAATGAGCAGTTCTTC
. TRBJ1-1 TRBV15 CATSRRQVAGIHPMNTEAFF TGTGCCACCAGCAGACGACAGGTAGCGGGGATCCACCCCATGAACACTGAAGCTTTCTTT
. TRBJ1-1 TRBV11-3 CASSRTVNTEAFF TGTGCCAGCAGCCGGACAGTGAACACTGAAGCTTTCTTT
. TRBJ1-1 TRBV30 CAWSPGSYTEAFF TGTGCCTGGAGTCCGGGATCATACACTGAAGCTTTCTTT
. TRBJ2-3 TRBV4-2 CASSQVGGFSTDTQYF TGTGCCAGCAGCCAAGTAGGAGGGTTTAGCACAGATACGCAGTATTTT
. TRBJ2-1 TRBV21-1 CASSNKEPSSYNEQFF TGTGCCAGCAGCAATAAAGAGCCGAGCTCCTACAATGAGCAGTTCTTC